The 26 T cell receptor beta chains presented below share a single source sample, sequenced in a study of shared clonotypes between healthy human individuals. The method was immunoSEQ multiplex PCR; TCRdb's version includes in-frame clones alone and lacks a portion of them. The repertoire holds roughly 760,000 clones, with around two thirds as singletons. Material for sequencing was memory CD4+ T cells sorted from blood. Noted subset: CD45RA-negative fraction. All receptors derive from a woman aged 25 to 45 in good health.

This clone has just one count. This CDR3 is CASSLGDRVFYEQYF. The CDR3 nucleotides read TGTGCCAGCAGCTTGGGGGACAGGGTCTTCTACGAGCAGTACTTC. The chain combines TRBV5-6 with TRBJ2-7, with 9 bases that match TRBD1. V was clipped by 0 bases and J by 3 bases; unmatched bases: 4. This CDR3 is 15 amino acids long. Germline V CDR1 and CDR2: SGHDT, YYEEEE.

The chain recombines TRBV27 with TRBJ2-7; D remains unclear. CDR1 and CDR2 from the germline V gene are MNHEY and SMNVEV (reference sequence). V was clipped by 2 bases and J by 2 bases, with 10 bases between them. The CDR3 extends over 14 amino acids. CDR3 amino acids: CASSLGARAYEQYF. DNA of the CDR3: TGTGCCAGCAGTTTAGGTGCCCGAGCCTACGAGCAGTACTTC.

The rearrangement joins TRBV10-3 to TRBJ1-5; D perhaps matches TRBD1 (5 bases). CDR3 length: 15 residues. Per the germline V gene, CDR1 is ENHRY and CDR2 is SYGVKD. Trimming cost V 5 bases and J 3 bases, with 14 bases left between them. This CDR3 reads CAISTGFTTNQPQHF. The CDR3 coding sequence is TGTGCCATCAGTACAGGTTTTACGACCAATCAGCCCCAGCATTTT.

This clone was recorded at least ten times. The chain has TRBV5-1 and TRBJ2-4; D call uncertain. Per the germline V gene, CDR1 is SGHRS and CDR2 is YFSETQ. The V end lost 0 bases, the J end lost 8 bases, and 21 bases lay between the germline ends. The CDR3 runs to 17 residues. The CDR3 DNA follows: TGCGCCAGCAGCTTGGGGGTGATTGTGGGTTTAGAATACATTCAGTACTTC. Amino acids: CASSLGVIVGLEYIQYF.

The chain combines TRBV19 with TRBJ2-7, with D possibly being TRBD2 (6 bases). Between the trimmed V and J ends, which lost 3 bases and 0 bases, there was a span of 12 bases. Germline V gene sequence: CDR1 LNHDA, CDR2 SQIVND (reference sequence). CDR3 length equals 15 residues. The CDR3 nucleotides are TGTGCCAGTAGTATTAGCGGACTAAGCTCCTACGAGCAGTACTTC. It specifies CASSISGLSSYEQYF.

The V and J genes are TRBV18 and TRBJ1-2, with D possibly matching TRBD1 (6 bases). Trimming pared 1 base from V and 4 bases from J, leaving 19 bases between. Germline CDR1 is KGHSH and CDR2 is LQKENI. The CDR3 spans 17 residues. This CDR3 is CASSPRPTGKGSYGYTF. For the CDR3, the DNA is TGTGCCAGCTCACCACGACCAACAGGGAAGGGTAGCTATGGCTACACCTTC.

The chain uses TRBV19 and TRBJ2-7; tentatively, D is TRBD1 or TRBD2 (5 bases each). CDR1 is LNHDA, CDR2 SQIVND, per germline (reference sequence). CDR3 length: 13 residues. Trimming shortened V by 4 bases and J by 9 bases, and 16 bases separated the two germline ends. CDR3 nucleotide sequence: TGTGCCAGTAGTACTACCCCTCCTGGGGGGCAGTACTTC. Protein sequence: CASSTTPPGGQYF.

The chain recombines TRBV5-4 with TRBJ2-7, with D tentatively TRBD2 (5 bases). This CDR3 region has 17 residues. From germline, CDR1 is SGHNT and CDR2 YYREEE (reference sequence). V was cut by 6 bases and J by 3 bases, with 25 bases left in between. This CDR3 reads CASTKTVSGEGDYEQYF. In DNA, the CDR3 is TGTGCCAGCACTAAAACTGTCTCCGGCGAGGGTGACTACGAGCAGTACTTC.

The CDR3 spells CASSFWGTTNTGELFF. The DNA for the CDR3 is TGTGCCAGCAGTTTTTGGGGGACCACGAACACCGGGGAGCTGTTTTTT. The rearrangement uses TRBV27 and TRBJ2-2, with D tentatively TRBD1 or TRBD2 (5 bases each). The germline gives CDR1 MNHEY, CDR2 SMNVEV (reference sequence). The CDR3 has 16 amino acids. V lost 3 bases and J lost 0, with 11 bases in between.

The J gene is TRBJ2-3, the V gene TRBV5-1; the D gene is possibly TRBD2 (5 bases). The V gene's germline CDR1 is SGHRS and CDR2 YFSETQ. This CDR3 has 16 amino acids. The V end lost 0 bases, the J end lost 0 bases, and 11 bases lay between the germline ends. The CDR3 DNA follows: TGCGCCAGCAGCTTGGGCAATAGCGTAAGCACAGATACGCAGTATTTT. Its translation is CASSLGNSVSTDTQYF.

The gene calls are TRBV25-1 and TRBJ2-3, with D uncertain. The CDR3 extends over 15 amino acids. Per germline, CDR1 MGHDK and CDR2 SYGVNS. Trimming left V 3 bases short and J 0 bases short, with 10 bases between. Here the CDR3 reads CASSDQTSSTDTQYF. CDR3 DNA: TGTGCCAGCAGTGATCAAACCTCTAGCACAGATACGCAGTATTTT.

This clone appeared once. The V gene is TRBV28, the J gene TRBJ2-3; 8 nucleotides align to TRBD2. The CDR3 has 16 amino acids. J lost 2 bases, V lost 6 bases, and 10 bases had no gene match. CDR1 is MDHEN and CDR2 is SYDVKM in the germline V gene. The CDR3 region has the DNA TGTGCCAGCAGCTTTGCGGGAGGCGTCCCCACAGATACGCAGTATTTT. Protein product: CASSFAGGVPTDTQYF. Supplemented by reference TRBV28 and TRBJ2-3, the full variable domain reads DVKVTQSSRYLVKRTGEKVFLECVQDMDHENMFWYRQDPGLGLRLIYFSYDVKMKEKGDIPEGYSVSREKKERFSLILESASTNQTSMYLCASSFAGGVPTDTQYFGPGTRLTVL.

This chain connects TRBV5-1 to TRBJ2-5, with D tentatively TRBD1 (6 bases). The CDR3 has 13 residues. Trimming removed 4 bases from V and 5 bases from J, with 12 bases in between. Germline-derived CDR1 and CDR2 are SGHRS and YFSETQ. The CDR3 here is CASSLDRSETQYF. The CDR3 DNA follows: TGCGCCAGCAGCCTTGACAGGTCGGAGACCCAGTACTTC.

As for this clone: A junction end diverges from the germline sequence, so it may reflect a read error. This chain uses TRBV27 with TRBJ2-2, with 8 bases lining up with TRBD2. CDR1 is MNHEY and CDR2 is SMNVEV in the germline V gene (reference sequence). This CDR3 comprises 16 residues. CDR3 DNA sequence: TGTGCCAGCCCCCCCCTTGATAGCGGGAACCCCGGGGAGCTGTTTTTT. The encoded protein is CASPPLDSGNPGELFF.

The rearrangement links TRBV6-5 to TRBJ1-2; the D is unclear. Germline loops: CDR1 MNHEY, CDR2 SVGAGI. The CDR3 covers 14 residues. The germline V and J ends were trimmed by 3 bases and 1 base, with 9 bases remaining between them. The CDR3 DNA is TGTGCCAGCAGTTATGCAGGAGTTAACTATGGCTACACCTTC. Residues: CASSYAGVNYGYTF.

The CDR3 spells CASQGGTEAFF. DNA of the CDR3: TGTGCCAGCCAGGGGGGGACTGAAGCTTTCTTT. The V and J genes are TRBV11-2 and TRBJ1-1; 7 nucleotides agree with TRBD1. The V and J ends lost 8 bases and 5 bases, in that order; junction bases with no gene match: 2. Germline CDR1 reads SGHAT; CDR2 reads FQNNGV. The CDR3 runs 11 residues.

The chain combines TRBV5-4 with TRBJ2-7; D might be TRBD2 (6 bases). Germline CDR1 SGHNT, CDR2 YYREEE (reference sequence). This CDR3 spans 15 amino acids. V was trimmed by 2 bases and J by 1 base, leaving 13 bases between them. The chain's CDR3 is CASSFGGMGSYEQYF. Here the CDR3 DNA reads TGTGCCAGCAGCTTCGGCGGGATGGGGTCCTACGAGCAGTACTTC.

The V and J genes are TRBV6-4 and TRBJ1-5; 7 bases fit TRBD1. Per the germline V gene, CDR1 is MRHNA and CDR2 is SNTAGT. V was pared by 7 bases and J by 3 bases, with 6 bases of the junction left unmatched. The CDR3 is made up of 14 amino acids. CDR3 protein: CASTTGQNNQPQHF. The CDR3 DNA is TGTGCCAGCACCACGGGACAGAACAATCAGCCCCAGCATTTT.

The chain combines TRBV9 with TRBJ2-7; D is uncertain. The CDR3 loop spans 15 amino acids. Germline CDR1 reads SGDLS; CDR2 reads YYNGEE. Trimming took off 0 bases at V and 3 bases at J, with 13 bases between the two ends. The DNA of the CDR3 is TGTGCCAGCAGCGTAGCGGAGTGGGGTTACTACGAGCAGTACTTC. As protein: CASSVAEWGYYEQYF.

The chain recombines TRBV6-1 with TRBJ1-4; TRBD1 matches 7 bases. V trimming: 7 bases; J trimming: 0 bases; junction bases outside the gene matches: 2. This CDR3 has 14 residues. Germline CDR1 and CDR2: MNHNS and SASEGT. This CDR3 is CASKGTATNEKLFF. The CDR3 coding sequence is TGTGCCAGCAAAGGGACAGCAACTAATGAAAAACTGTTTTTT.

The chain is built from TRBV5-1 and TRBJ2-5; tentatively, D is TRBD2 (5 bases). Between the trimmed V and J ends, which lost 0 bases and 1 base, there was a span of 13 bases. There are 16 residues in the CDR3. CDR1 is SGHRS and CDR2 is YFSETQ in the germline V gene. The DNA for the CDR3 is TGCGCCAGCAGCTTGGATATGTCCGGGATCCAAGAGACCCAGTACTTC. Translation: CASSLDMSGIQETQYF.

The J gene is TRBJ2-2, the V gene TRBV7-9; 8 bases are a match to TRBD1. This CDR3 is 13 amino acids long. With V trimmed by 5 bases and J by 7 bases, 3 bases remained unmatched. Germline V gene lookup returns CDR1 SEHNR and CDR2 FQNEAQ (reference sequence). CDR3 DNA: TGTGCCAGCAGCCGACAGGGGAGCGGGGAGCTGTTTTTT. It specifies CASSRQGSGELFF.

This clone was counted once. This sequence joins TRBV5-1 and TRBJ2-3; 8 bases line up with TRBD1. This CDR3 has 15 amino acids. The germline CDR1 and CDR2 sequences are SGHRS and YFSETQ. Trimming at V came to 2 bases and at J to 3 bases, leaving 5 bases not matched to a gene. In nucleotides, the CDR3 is TGCGCCAGCAGCTTAAGCGGACAGGGAACAGATACGCAGTATTTT. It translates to CASSLSGQGTDTQYF. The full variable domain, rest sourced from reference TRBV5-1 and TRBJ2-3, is KAGVTQTPRYLIKTRGQQVTLSCSPISGHRSVSWYQQTPGQGLQFLFEYFSETQRNKGNFPGRFSGRQFSNSRSEMNVSTLELGDSALYLCASSLSGQGTDTQYFGPGTRLTVL.

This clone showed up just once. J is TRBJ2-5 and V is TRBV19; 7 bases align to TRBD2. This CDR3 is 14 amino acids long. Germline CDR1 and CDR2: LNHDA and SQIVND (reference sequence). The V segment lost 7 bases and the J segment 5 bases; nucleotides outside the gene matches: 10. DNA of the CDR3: TGTGCCAGTACCACCTCTGCGGGAGCTGAGACCCAGTACTTC. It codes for CASTTSAGAETQYF.

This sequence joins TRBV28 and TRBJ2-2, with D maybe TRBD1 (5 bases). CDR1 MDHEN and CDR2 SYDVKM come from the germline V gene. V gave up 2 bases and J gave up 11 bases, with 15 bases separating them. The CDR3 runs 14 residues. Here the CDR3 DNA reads TGTGCCAGCAGTTTAAGCCGCCAGTGGGGCGAGCTGTTTTTT. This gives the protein CASSLSRQWGELFF.

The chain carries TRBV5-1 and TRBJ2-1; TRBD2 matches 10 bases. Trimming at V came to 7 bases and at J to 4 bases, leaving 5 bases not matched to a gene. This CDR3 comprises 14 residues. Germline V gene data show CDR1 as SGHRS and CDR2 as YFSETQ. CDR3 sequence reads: CASGLAGEYNEQFF. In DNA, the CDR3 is TGCGCCAGCGGCCTAGCGGGGGAGTACAATGAGCAGTTCTTC.